This is a list of T cell receptor beta chains from one sample in a study of T cells in Graves' hyperthyroidism and ophthalmopathy. MiXCR, run by TCRdb on the multiplex PCR reads, gives a single entry per CDR3 protein. The table lists nearly 600,000 distinct CDR3 sequences, more than 11% of them singletons, with about 5.8% in the top ten. Sequenced: blood. Receptors were obtained from a woman younger than 45 with Graves' hyperthyroidism that later progressed to Graves' ophthalmopathy. Both conserved end residues are part of each CDR3.

>TRBJ2-7|TRBV10-2
CASRGLDRLAESSYEQYF
>TRBJ1-4|TRBV19
CASSAAGRRNEKLFF
>TRBJ2-1|TRBV19
CASSIETGLQFF
>TRBJ2-1|TRBV10-1
CASSESGLAKRGNEQFF
>TRBJ2-4|TRBV20-1
CSALTSGAVNIQYF
>TRBJ1-6|TRBV12-3/TRBV12-4
CASSLWYPGGRDSPLHF
>TRBJ2-7|TRBV7-2
CASSFEDRGRHEQYF
>TRBJ2-7|TRBV27
CASSLGSSAYEQYF
>TRBJ1-1|TRBV30
CAWSVETNTEAFF
>TRBJ2-2|TRBV11-2
CASSIKRDRGLSATGELFF
>TRBJ2-7|TRBV19
CASNTGGASYEQYF
>TRBJ2-1|TRBV4-1
CASRPGPISYNEQFF
>TRBJ2-5|TRBV5-4
CASSFPQETQYF
>TRBJ1-6|TRBV15
CATSRDWGPQSSYNSPLHF